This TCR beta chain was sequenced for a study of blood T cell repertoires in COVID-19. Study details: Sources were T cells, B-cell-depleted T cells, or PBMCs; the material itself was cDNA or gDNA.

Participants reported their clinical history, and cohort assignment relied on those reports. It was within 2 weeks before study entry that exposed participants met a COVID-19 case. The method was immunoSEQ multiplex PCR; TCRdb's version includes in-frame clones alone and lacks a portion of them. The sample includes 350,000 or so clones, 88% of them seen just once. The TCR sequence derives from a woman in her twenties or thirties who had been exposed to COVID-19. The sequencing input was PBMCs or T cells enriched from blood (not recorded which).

The CDR3: CASSEGTGSSYEQYF. CDR3 nucleotides: TGTGCCAGCAGTGAGGGGACAGGGAGCTCCTACGAGCAGTACTTC. The chain combines TRBV6-4 with TRBJ2-7; TRBD1 agrees at 9 bases. CDR3 length: 15 residues. Germline CDR1 reads MRHNA; CDR2 reads SNTAGT. Trimming at V came to 3 bases and at J to 0 bases, leaving 3 bases not matched to a gene.